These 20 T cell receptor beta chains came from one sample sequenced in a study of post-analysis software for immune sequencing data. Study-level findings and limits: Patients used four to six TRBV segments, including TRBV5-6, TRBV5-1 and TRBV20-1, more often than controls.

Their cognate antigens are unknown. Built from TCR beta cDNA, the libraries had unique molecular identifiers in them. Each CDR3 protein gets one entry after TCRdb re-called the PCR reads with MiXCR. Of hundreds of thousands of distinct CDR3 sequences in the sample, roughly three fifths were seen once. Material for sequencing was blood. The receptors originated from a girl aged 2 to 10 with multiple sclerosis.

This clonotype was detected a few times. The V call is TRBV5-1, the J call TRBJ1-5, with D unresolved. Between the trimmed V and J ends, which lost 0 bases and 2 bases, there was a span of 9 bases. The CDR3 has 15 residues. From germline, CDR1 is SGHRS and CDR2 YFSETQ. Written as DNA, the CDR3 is TGCGCCAGCAGCTTGGACAGTGGGGGCAATCAGCCCCAGCATTTT. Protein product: CASSLDSGGNQPQHF.

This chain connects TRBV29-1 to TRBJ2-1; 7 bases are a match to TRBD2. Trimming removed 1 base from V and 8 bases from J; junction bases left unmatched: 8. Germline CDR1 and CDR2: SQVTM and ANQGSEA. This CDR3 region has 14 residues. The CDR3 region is CSVEGGLETDEQFF. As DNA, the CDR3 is TGCAGCGTTGAAGGAGGACTAGAGACGGATGAGCAGTTCTTC.

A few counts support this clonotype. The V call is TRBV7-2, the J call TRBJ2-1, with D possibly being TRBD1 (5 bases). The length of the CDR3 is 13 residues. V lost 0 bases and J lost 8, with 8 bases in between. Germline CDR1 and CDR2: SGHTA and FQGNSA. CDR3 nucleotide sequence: TGTGCCAGCAGCTTAGCCCGGACACATGAGCAGTTCTTC. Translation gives CASSLARTHEQFF.

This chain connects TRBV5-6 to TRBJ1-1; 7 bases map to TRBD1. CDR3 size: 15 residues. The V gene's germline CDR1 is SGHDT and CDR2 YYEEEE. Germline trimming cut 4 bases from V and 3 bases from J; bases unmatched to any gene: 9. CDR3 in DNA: TGTGCCAGCAGCCTAATAGACAGGGCTCACACTGAAGCTTTCTTT. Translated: CASSLIDRAHTEAFF.

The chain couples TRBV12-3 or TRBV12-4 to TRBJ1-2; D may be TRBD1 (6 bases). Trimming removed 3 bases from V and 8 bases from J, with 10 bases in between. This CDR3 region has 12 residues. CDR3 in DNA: TGTGCCAGCAGTTTGGGGGCGCAGGGCTACACCTTC. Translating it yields CASSLGAQGYTF.

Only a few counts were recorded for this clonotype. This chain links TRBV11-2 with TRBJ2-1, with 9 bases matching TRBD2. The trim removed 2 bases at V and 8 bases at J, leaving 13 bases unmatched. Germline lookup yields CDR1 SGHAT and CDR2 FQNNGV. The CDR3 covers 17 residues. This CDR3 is CASSLRLAGGPLDEQFF. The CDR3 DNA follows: TGTGCCAGCAGCTTAAGGTTGGCGGGAGGGCCACTCGATGAGCAGTTCTTC.

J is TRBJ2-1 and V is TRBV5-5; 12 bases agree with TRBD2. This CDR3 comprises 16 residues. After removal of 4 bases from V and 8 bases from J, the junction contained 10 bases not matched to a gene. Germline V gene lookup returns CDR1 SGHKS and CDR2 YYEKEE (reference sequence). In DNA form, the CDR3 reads TGTGCCAGCAGCCCGTTGGCTAGCGGGGGGGGCGATGAGCAGTTCTTC. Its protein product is CASSPLASGGGDEQFF. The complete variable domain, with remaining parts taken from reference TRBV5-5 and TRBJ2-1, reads DAGVTQSPTHLIKTRGQQVTLRCSPISGHKSVSWYQQVLGQGPQFIFQYYEKEERGRGNFPDRFSARQFPNYSSELNVNALLLGDSALYLCASSPLASGGGDEQFFGPGTRLTVL.

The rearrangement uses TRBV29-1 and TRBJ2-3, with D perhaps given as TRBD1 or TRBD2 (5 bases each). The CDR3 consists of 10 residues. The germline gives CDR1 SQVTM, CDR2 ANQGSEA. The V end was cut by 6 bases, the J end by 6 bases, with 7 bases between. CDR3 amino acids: CSVWGDTQYF. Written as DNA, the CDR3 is TGCAGCGTCTGGGGGGATACGCAGTATTTT.

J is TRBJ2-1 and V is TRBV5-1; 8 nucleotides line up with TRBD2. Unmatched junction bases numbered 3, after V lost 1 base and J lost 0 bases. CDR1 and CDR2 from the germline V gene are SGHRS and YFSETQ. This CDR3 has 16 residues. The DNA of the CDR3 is TGCGCCAGCAGCTTGTTGAGCGGGAGCTCCTACAATGAGCAGTTCTTC. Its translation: CASSLLSGSSYNEQFF.

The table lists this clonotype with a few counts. CDR3 residues: CASMRRLAKNIQYF. CDR3 nucleotide sequence: TGTGCCAGCATGCGGCGGCTAGCCAAAAACATTCAGTACTTC. This chain uses TRBV12-3 or TRBV12-4 with TRBJ2-4; D gene ambiguous. This CDR3 has 14 amino acids. V dropped 7 bases and J dropped 0 bases, with 10 bases sitting between them.

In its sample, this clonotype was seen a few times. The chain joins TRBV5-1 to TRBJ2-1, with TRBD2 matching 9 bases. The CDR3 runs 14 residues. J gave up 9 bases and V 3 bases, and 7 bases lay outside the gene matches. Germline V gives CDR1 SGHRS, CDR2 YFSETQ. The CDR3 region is CASSSGLAGREQFF. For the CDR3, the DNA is TGCGCCAGCAGCTCGGGACTAGCAGGGCGTGAGCAGTTCTTC.

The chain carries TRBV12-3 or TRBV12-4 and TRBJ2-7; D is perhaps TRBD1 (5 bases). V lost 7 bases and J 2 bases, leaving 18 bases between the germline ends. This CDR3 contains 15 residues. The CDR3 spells CASTPTVGATYEQYF. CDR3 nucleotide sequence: TGTGCCAGCACCCCCACGGTAGGGGCAACCTACGAGCAGTACTTC.

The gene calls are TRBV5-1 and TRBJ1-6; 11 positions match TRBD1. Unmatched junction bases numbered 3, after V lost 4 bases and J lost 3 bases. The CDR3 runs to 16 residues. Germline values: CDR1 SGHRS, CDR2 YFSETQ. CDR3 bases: TGCGCCAGCAGCCCCGGGACAGGGGGCTATAATTCACCCCTCCACTTT. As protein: CASSPGTGGYNSPLHF.

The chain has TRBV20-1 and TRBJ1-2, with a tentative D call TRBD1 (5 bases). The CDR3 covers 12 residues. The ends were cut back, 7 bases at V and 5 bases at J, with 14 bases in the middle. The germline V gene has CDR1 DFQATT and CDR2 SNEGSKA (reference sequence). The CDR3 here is CSVPDTIYGYTF. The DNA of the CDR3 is TGCAGTGTTCCGGACACGATTTATGGCTACACCTTC.

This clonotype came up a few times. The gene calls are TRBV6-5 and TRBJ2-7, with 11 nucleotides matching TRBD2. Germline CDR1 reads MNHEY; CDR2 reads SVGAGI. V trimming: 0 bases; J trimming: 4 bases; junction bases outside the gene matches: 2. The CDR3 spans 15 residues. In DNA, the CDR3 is TGTGCCAGCAGTTACTCTCTAGCGGGAGGATACGAGCAGTACTTC. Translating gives CASSYSLAGGYEQYF.

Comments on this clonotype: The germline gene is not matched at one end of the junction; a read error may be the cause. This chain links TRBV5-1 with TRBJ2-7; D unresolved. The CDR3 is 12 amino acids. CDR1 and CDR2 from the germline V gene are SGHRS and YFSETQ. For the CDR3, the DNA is TGCGCCAGCAGCGGACCTAGTTACGGGCAGTACTTC. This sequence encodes CASSGPSYGQYF.

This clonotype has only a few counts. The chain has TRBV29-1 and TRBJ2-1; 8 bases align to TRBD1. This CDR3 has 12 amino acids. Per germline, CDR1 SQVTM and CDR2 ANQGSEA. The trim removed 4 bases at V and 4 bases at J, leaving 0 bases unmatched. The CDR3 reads CSVGDRYNEQFF. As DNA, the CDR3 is TGCAGCGTTGGGGACAGGTACAATGAGCAGTTCTTC.

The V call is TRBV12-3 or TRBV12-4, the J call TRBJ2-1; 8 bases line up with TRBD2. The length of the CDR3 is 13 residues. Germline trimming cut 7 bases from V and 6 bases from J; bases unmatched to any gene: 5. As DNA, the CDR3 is TGTGCCAGCACCGTACTAGCGGCCAATGAGCAGTTCTTC. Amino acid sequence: CASTVLAANEQFF.

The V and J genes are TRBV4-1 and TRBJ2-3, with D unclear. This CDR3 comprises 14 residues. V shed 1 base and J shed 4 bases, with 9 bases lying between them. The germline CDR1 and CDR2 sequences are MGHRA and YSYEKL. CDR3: CASSQGQFADTQYF. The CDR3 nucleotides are TGCGCCAGCAGCCAAGGGCAGTTCGCAGATACGCAGTATTTT.

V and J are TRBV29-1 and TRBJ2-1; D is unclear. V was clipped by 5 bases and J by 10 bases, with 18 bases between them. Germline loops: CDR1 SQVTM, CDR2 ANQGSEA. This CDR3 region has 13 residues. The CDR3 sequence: CSVPSPTAQEQFF. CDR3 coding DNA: TGCAGCGTTCCCTCCCCCACGGCGCAAGAGCAGTTCTTC.